The 20 T cell receptor beta chains below were found in one sample sequenced in a study of cytomegalovirus exposure and HLA in healthy donors. Vbeta (60) and Jbeta (13) primers were used in the PCR. Libraries were prepared by immunoSEQ multiplex PCR; TCRdb keeps only in-frame clonotypes and omits some of them. The table lists tens of thousands of clones, roughly 67% of them singletons, with approximately 5.4% in the top ten. The sample consisted of PBMCs. The receptors stem from a man over 45 in good health and CMV-seronegative.

This clone was detected a few times. V gene TRBV5-5 combines with J gene TRBJ1-5; D gene unclear. Deletions cut 1 base from V and 0 bases from J, with 2 bases between. The CDR3 is 13 residues long. Germline lookup yields CDR1 SGHKS and CDR2 YYEKEE (reference sequence). The CDR3 sequence is CASSLYSNQPQHF. The CDR3 DNA reads as TGTGCCAGCAGCTTGTATAGCAATCAGCCCCAGCATTTT.

The chain has TRBV11-2 and TRBJ1-2; possible D gene TRBD1, 5 bases. The germline V gene has CDR1 SGHAT and CDR2 FQNNGV. V was shortened by 5 bases and J by 2 bases, with 24 bases between the two germline ends. The CDR3 runs 18 residues. The CDR3 reads CASSRLIKGMDENYGYTF. The CDR3 nucleotides read TGTGCCAGCAGCCGACTTATCAAGGGGATGGACGAGAACTATGGCTACACCTTC.

The chain links TRBV6-1 to TRBJ1-1; D is ambiguous. Germline CDR1 is MNHNS and CDR2 is SASEGT. The CDR3 totals 13 residues. Trimming shortened V by 1 base and J by 4 bases, and 7 bases separated the two germline ends. CDR3 region: CASSEVLPTEAFF. CDR3 in DNA: TGTGCCAGCAGTGAAGTTCTACCCACTGAAGCTTTCTTT.

CDR3 sequence: CASSKTGDTEAFF. The CDR3 DNA follows: TGTGCCAGCAGCAAGACAGGGGACACTGAAGCTTTCTTT. The V gene is TRBV7-6, the J gene TRBJ1-1; 8 bases are shared with TRBD1. CDR1 is SGHVS, CDR2 FNYEAQ, per germline. CDR3 length: 13 amino acids. The V and J ends lost 5 bases and 3 bases, in that order; junction bases with no gene match: 2.

The chain links TRBV2 to TRBJ1-2; 7 bases align to TRBD1. Losses at the gene ends were 4 bases for V and 4 bases for J; bases not matched to a gene: 3. The V gene's germline CDR1 is SNHLY and CDR2 FYNNEI. The length of the CDR3 is 13 residues. The CDR3 region is CASSAGTAYGYTF. Here the CDR3 DNA reads TGTGCCAGCAGTGCCGGGACAGCCTATGGCTACACCTTC. Based on the CDR3 plus reference TRBV2 and TRBJ1-2, the full variable domain is EPEVTQTPSHQVTQMGQEVILRCVPISNHLYFYWYRQILGQKVEFLVSFYNNEISEKSEIFDDQFSVERPDGSNFTLKIRSTKLEDSAMYFCASSAGTAYGYTFGSGTRLTVV.

The V gene is TRBV6-6, the J gene TRBJ2-7; the D gene is possibly TRBD1 (5 bases). Germline values: CDR1 MNHNY, CDR2 SVGAGI (reference sequence). The V end was cut by 0 bases, the J end by 7 bases, with 10 bases between. The CDR3 loop spans 13 amino acids. Written as DNA, the CDR3 is TGTGCCAGCAGTTACTCACCCAAGGGGGAGCAGTACTTC. This codes for CASSYSPKGEQYF.

V is TRBV2 and J is TRBJ2-6; D ambiguous. The V and J ends lost 2 bases and 1 base respectively, with 6 bases between them. This CDR3 spans 15 amino acids. The V gene's germline CDR1 is SNHLY and CDR2 FYNNEI. CDR3 DNA: TGTGCCAGCAGTGAATGGGCATCTGGGGCCAACGTCCTGACTTTC. It is translated as CASSEWASGANVLTF.

The V gene is TRBV2, the J gene TRBJ2-7, with unresolved D. Germline-derived CDR1 and CDR2 are SNHLY and FYNNEI. The CDR3 totals 11 residues. Trimming shortened V by 6 bases and J by 7 bases, and 10 bases separated the two germline ends. CDR3 sequence: CASRYTGEQYF. The CDR3 DNA reads as TGTGCCAGCAGATATACGGGTGAGCAGTACTTC.

This clone has just a few counts. This rearrangement joins TRBV4-2 to TRBJ1-2; TRBD1 might be the D (6 bases). This CDR3 has 15 residues. Germline assignment: CDR1 LGHNA and CDR2 YNFKEQ. The ends were cut back, 4 bases at V and 2 bases at J, with 14 bases in the middle. CDR3 coding DNA: TGTGCCAGCAGCCGAGAGCCAGGGGTGAACTATGGCTACACCTTC. Translating it yields CASSREPGVNYGYTF.

The rearrangement uses TRBV5-1 and TRBJ1-1; TRBD1 matches at 7 bases. J lost 5 bases, V lost 5 bases, and 12 bases had no gene match. Germline-derived CDR1 and CDR2 are SGHRS and YFSETQ. This CDR3 is built from 15 residues. In DNA form, the CDR3 reads TGCGCCAGCAGACGGGAGGGGGCCGGGGGGACTGAAGCTTTCTTT. Translating it yields CASRREGAGGTEAFF. The complete variable domain, with remaining parts taken from reference TRBV5-1 and TRBJ1-1, reads KAGVTQTPRYLIKTRGQQVTLSCSPISGHRSVSWYQQTPGQGLQFLFEYFSETQRNKGNFPGRFSGRQFSNSRSEMNVSTLELGDSALYLCASRREGAGGTEAFFGQGTRLTVV.

This clone came up once. The chain recombines TRBV9 with TRBJ2-3, with 7 positions matching TRBD1. Germline CDR1 and CDR2: SGDLS and YYNGEE. The CDR3 is made up of 15 amino acids. V trimming: 0 bases; J trimming: 2 bases; junction bases outside the gene matches: 3. As DNA, the CDR3 is TGTGCCAGCAGCGTAGTCGGGACAGTCACAGATACGCAGTATTTT. Protein sequence: CASSVVGTVTDTQYF.

This chain uses TRBV29-1 with TRBJ2-7, with 7 bases that match TRBD1. The CDR3 loop spans 14 amino acids. V was pared by 0 bases and J by 3 bases, with 5 bases of the junction left unmatched. Germline CDR1 SQVTM, CDR2 ANQGSEA. The CDR3 is CSVEDRDSYYEQYF. In DNA, the CDR3 is TGCAGCGTTGAAGACCGGGACAGCTACTACGAGCAGTACTTC.

Only a few counts were recorded for this clone. The chain employs TRBV13 and TRBJ2-1, with TRBD2 matching 9 bases. The germline CDR1 and CDR2 sequences are PRHDT and FYEKMQ (reference sequence). J lost 0 bases, V lost 4 bases, and 4 bases had no gene match. The CDR3 totals 16 residues. CDR3 sequence (DNA): TGTGCCAGCAGCTGGTCGCGGGGGGGCTCCTACAATGAGCAGTTCTTC. It codes for CASSWSRGGSYNEQFF.

CDR3 in DNA: TGTGCCAGCAGACGAACAGGGGGCTACGAGCAGTACTTC. This sequence encodes CASRRTGGYEQYF. This rearrangement joins TRBV6-5 to TRBJ2-7; 8 bases match TRBD1. V dropped 6 bases and J dropped 3; count of bases not matched to a gene: 4. Looked up from germline, CDR1 is MNHEY and CDR2 is SVGAGI. This CDR3 has 13 residues.

The chain carries TRBV30 and TRBJ1-2; TRBD1 matches at 9 bases. CDR1 and CDR2 from the germline V gene are GTSNPN and SVGIG (reference sequence). The CDR3 consists of 11 residues. The V and J ends lost 5 bases and 8 bases, in that order; junction bases with no gene match: 3. The CDR3 spells CAWGTGSGYTF. The CDR3 nucleotides are TGTGCCTGGGGGACAGGGAGCGGCTACACCTTC.

J is TRBJ2-5 and V is TRBV6-1; TRBD2 agrees at 11 bases. With V trimmed by 3 bases and J by 4 bases, 4 bases remained unmatched. The CDR3 totals 15 residues. CDR1 and CDR2 from the germline V gene are MNHNS and SASEGT. The CDR3 coding sequence is TGTGCCAGCAGTGACCCCCTAGCGGGGGGAGAGACCCAGTACTTC. Protein: CASSDPLAGGETQYF.

This chain uses TRBV5-4 with TRBJ2-7, with 9 bases aligning to TRBD1. Losses at the gene ends were 4 bases for V and 0 bases for J; bases not matched to a gene: 5. Germline V gene lookup returns CDR1 SGHNT and CDR2 YYREEE (reference sequence). The CDR3 is 15 amino acids. CDR3 protein: CASSPGTGSSYEQYF. Here the CDR3 DNA reads TGTGCCAGCAGCCCTGGGACAGGGAGCTCCTACGAGCAGTACTTC.

The gene calls are TRBV9 and TRBJ2-3; D possibly corresponds to TRBD2 (6 bases). There are 17 residues in the CDR3. Trimming took 0 bases from V and 1 from J, leaving 15 bases between them. Germline V lookup: CDR1 SGDLS, CDR2 YYNGEE. DNA for the CDR3: TGTGCCAGCAGCGTAGCGGATAGCGGTGATGGCACAGATACGCAGTATTTT. Encoded protein: CASSVADSGDGTDTQYF.

The chain uses TRBV5-1 and TRBJ2-5; 9 nucleotides line up with TRBD2. The CDR3 covers 17 residues. The germline V gene has CDR1 SGHRS and CDR2 YFSETQ. Trimming removed 3 bases from V and 0 bases from J; junction bases left unmatched: 9. Written as DNA, the CDR3 is TGCGCCAGCAGCTGGAAGGCGGGGGGGACACACCAAGAGACCCAGTACTTC. This codes for CASSWKAGGTHQETQYF.

The CDR3 loop is CASRGTSREQYF. CDR3 nucleotides: TGTGCCAGCAGAGGGACTAGCAGGGAGCAGTACTTC. V gene TRBV6-6 combines with J gene TRBJ2-5; 9 positions agree with TRBD2. Looked up from germline, CDR1 is MNHNY and CDR2 is SVGAGI (reference sequence). CDR3 length: 12 amino acids. Losses at the gene ends were 6 bases for V and 11 bases for J; bases not matched to a gene: 7.